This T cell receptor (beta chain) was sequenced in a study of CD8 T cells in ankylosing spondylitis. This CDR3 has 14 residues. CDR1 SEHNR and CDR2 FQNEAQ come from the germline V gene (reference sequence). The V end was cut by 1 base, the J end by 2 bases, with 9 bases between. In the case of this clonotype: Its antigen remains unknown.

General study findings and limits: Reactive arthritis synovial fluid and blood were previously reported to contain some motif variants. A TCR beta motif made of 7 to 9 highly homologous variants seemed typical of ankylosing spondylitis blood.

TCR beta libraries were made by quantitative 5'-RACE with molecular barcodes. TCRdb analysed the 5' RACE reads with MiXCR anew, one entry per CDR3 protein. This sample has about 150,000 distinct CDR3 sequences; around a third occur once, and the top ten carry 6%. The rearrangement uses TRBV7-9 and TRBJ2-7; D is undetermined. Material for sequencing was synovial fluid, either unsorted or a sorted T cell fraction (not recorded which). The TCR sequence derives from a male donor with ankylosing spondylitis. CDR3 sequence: CASSLGVVAYEQYF. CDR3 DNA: TGTGCCAGCAGCTTAGGGGTGGTAGCCTACGAGCAGTACTTC.